This TCR beta chain was identified during a study of cytomegalovirus exposure and HLA in healthy donors. Looking at the study overall: Per a later analysis, the roughly 690 first-cohort and 95 to 150 validation repertoires shared one platform. Study results and limitations: First-cohort TCR clusters tended to co-occur in the 130 or so validation repertoires, a later analysis found. In vitro confirmation showed three CMV-associated chains to be CMV antigen specific.

This CDR3 is 14 amino acids long. CDR1 and CDR2 (germline): MNHEY, SVGAGI. With 2 bases removed from V and 4 bases from J, the gap between germline ends came to 11 bases. Worth noting for this clone: The antigen is not known.

Clones were read by immunoSEQ multiplex PCR, and TCRdb kept only the in-frame ones, dropping some. This sample carries about 220,000 clones, 80% to 90% of them seen once, and the ten largest clones take 2.6%. The rearrangement joins TRBV6-5 to TRBJ2-5, with TRBD2 as a possible D gene (5 bases). The sequence derives from a man aged 18 to 29 in good health and CMV-seronegative. The sample was PBMCs. CDR3 sequence reads: CASSYGEGPETQYF. The CDR3 nucleotides are TGTGCCAGCAGTTACGGCGAGGGCCCAGAGACCCAGTACTTC.